Detailed here is one T cell receptor (beta chain). This specimen belongs to a study of beta chain features in type 1 diabetes. Expressed TCRB transcripts were sequenced after all isolated RNA was converted to cDNA. The data were produced by immunoSEQ multiplex PCR, yet TCRdb's version contains in-frame clones alone and is incomplete. The table shows about 400,000 clones, with approximately 12% occurring only once. J lost 8 bases, V lost 5 bases, and 12 bases had no gene match. This CDR3 is 16 amino acids long. Germline CDR1 is SGHTA and CDR2 is FQGTGA. The TCR originated in a young man in good health. The chain uses TRBV7-3 and TRBJ2-1; TRBD2 aligns across 10 bases. The sequencing input was naive CD4+ T cells from blood. The CDR3: CASSVRPSGSIDEQFF. The CDR3 DNA reads TGTGCCAGCAGCGTCCGACCTAGCGGGAGTATCGATGAGCAGTTCTTC. Combining the CDR3 with reference TRBV7-3 and TRBJ2-1 gives the whole variable domain GAGVSQTPSNKVTEKGKYVELRCDPISGHTALYWYRQSLGQGPEFLIYFQGTGAADDSGLPNDRFFAVRPEGSVSTLKIQRTERGDSAVYLCASSVRPSGSIDEQFFGPGTRLTVL.